These 21 T cell receptor beta chains share one sample of origin, sequenced in a study of identical twins. TCRdb re-derived calls from the 5' RACE reads in MiXCR, one entry per CDR3 protein. The data contain 500,000 or so distinct CDR3 sequences, over 12% of them singletons. This sample also appeared in a second study, on yellow fever vaccine responses in identical twins.

The sample was CD4+ T cells sorted from blood. These receptors were obtained from a woman aged 18-29 years in good health.

The rearrangement links TRBV6-1 to TRBJ2-2; D gene ambiguous. This CDR3 is built from 13 residues. Germline V lookup: CDR1 MNHNS, CDR2 SASEGT. The V end was cut by 3 bases, the J end by 4 bases, with 6 bases between. CDR3 DNA: TGTGCCAGCAGTGACCCGGTCACCGGGGAGCTGTTTTTT. Translating it yields CASSDPVTGELFF.

This clonotype was observed a few times. The chain employs TRBV3-1 and TRBJ2-7, with 10 nucleotides matching TRBD2. The germline CDR1 and CDR2 sequences are LGHDT and YNNKEL (reference sequence). This CDR3 region has 15 residues. Trimming cost V 1 base and J 5 bases; bases outside gene matches: 5. Here the CDR3 reads CASSQAPSGSHEQYF. CDR3 nucleotides: TGTGCCAGCAGCCAAGCTCCTAGCGGGAGCCACGAGCAGTACTTC.

V usage is TRBV9 and J usage is TRBJ2-1; 9 nucleotides match TRBD2. CDR1 SGDLS and CDR2 YYNGEE come from the germline V gene. The length of the CDR3 is 14 residues. Trimming cost V 1 base and J 8 bases; bases outside gene matches: 4. The chain's CDR3 is CASSVFLAGYEQFF. CDR3 DNA: TGTGCCAGCAGCGTATTTCTAGCGGGGTATGAGCAGTTCTTC.

This clonotype was seen a few times. This chain joins TRBV20-1 and TRBJ2-1; D gene uncertain. The CDR3 length is 15 residues. Germline V gives CDR1 DFQATT, CDR2 SNEGSKA (reference sequence). The V and J ends lost 3 bases and 3 bases respectively, with 15 bases between them. The CDR3 DNA follows: TGCAGTGCTAGTGGGTCTAGGGATATCTACAATGAGCAGTTCTTC. This codes for CSASGSRDIYNEQFF.

This clonotype occurred once. Mismatch with germline at one junction end may stem from a read error. The chain employs TRBV5-1 and TRBJ2-1; 8 nucleotides align to TRBD2. CDR3 length: 16 residues. CDR1 and CDR2 (germline): SGHRS, YFSETQ. CDR3 DNA: TGCGCCAGCAGCCTAATCCGCGGGGGGTCCTACAATGAGCAGTCCTTC. It translates to CASSLIRGGSYNEQSF.

The chain uses TRBV3-1 and TRBJ1-6; no firm D call. From germline, CDR1 is LGHDT and CDR2 YNNKEL (reference sequence). V lost 5 bases and J 5 bases, leaving 13 bases between the germline ends. The CDR3 runs to 15 residues. The chain's CDR3 is CASSKWTVNNSPLHF. The CDR3 DNA reads TGTGCCAGCAGCAAATGGACGGTGAATAATTCACCCCTCCACTTT.

This clonotype was seen a few times. J is TRBJ2-7 and V is TRBV29-1; D not resolved. The CDR3 consists of 12 residues. The germline CDR1 and CDR2 sequences are SQVTM and ANQGSEA. Trimming cost V 3 bases and J 2 bases, with 8 bases left between them. DNA for the CDR3: TGCAGCGTTGAGGTTGCAGCCTACGAGCAGTACTTC. Amino acids: CSVEVAAYEQYF.

The CDR3 nucleotides are TGTGCCAGCAGTTCGGGACCGCTATCCTACGAGCAGTACTTC. Protein: CASSSGPLSYEQYF. The V and J genes are TRBV28 and TRBJ2-7; D possibly matches TRBD1 or TRBD2 (5 bases each). V lost 4 bases to trimming and J lost 1 base, with 11 bases between them. CDR1 MDHEN and CDR2 SYDVKM come from the germline V gene. CDR3 size: 14 residues. Full variable domain (remainder filled in from reference TRBV28 and TRBJ2-7): DVKVTQSSRYLVKRTGEKVFLECVQDMDHENMFWYRQDPGLGLRLIYFSYDVKMKEKGDIPEGYSVSREKKERFSLILESASTNQTSMYLCASSSGPLSYEQYFGPGTRLTVT.

This clonotype occurred a few times. The rearrangement links TRBV7-6 to TRBJ2-7, with D perhaps matching TRBD2 (7 bases). This CDR3 spans 15 amino acids. CDR1 and CDR2 (germline): SGHVS, FNYEAQ. V lost 0 bases, J lost 3 bases, and 12 bases lay in between. CDR3 nucleotide sequence: TGTGCCAGCAGCTTAGCGGGGGGGCCTTACTACGAGCAGTACTTC. This sequence encodes CASSLAGGPYYEQYF.

The gene calls are TRBV7-9 and TRBJ2-6; 9 nucleotides agree with TRBD1. Unmatched junction bases numbered 6, after V lost 5 bases and J lost 1 base. Germline CDR1 reads SEHNR; CDR2 reads FQNEAQ (reference sequence). The CDR3 has 17 residues. CDR3: CASSPGTGLSGANVLTF. CDR3 DNA sequence: TGTGCCAGCAGCCCCGGGACAGGGTTATCTGGGGCCAACGTCCTGACTTTC.

At least ten counts were recorded for this clonotype. The V and J genes are TRBV15 and TRBJ2-2, with D perhaps matching TRBD1 (6 bases). Trimming left V 5 bases short and J 4 bases short, with 20 bases between. CDR3 size: 17 residues. In germline, CDR1 is LNHNV, CDR2 YYDKDF (reference sequence). In DNA form, the CDR3 reads TGTGCCACCAGCCGAACTATTACAGGGTTTCGCACCGGGGAGCTGTTTTTT. Amino acids: CATSRTITGFRTGELFF.

J is TRBJ1-5 and V is TRBV24-1, with a tentative D call TRBD1 (5 bases). Germline V lookup: CDR1 KGHDR, CDR2 SFDVKD. The ends were cut back, 7 bases at V and 0 bases at J, with 12 bases in the middle. The CDR3 runs 15 residues. CDR3 sequence (DNA): TGTGCCACCAGCCGGGACGGAGGTAGCAATCAGCCCCAGCATTTT. Residues: CATSRDGGSNQPQHF.

This clonotype was counted at least ten times. The chain combines TRBV29-1 with TRBJ2-7, with D perhaps given as TRBD1 or TRBD2 (5 bases each). There are 15 residues in the CDR3. V gave up 4 bases and J gave up 3 bases, with 19 bases separating them. Germline V CDR1 and CDR2: SQVTM, ANQGSEA. The CDR3 nucleotides are TGCAGCGTTGTCCTGGGGACCTTCAGAATCTACGAGCAGTACTTC. It codes for CSVVLGTFRIYEQYF.

The V call is TRBV11-2, the J call TRBJ2-3; 11 bases align to TRBD2. The CDR3 sequence is 16 residues long. Trimming at V came to 5 bases and at J to 4 bases, leaving 8 bases not matched to a gene. Germline CDR1 and CDR2: SGHAT and FQNNGV. For the CDR3, the DNA is TGTGCCAGCAGCCCGTCACTAGCGGGGGTGGCAGATACGCAGTATTTT. Protein product: CASSPSLAGVADTQYF.

The chain uses TRBV20-1 and TRBJ2-3; D is perhaps TRBD2 (6 bases). The CDR3 loop spans 14 amino acids. Trimming left V 8 bases short and J 1 base short, with 16 bases between. Looked up from germline, CDR1 is DFQATT and CDR2 is SNEGSKA (reference sequence). The CDR3 DNA sequence: TGCAGTACCCGGAGGGAGTCAGGCACAGATACGCAGTATTTT. It encodes CSTRRESGTDTQYF.

This clonotype was found a few times. V is TRBV5-1 and J is TRBJ2-3, with a weak D call TRBD2 (6 bases). Germline CDR1 and CDR2: SGHRS and YFSETQ. The CDR3 is 14 residues long. Trimming took off 4 bases at V and 2 bases at J, with 11 bases between the two ends. In DNA form, the CDR3 reads TGCGCCAGCAGCCGGGACTCACCCACAGATACGCAGTATTTT. Protein sequence: CASSRDSPTDTQYF.

The sample holds a few counts of this clonotype. This chain uses TRBV5-1 with TRBJ2-1, with 7 bases fitting TRBD1. V gave up 0 bases and J gave up 4 bases; unmatched junction bases: 7. CDR3 length: 16 residues. Germline CDR1 and CDR2: SGHRS and YFSETQ. DNA for the CDR3: TGCGCCAGCAGCTTGGGGCCGGGACAGAATTACAATGAGCAGTTCTTC. Its protein product is CASSLGPGQNYNEQFF.

Ten or more counts support this clonotype. The chain joins TRBV2 to TRBJ2-1; D is uncertain. Trimming stripped 5 bases from V and 0 bases from J, with 8 bases between. The CDR3 runs to 14 residues. Germline lookup yields CDR1 SNHLY and CDR2 FYNNEI. The CDR3: CASSKGTSYNEQFF. For the CDR3, the DNA is TGTGCCAGCAGTAAGGGTACCTCCTACAATGAGCAGTTCTTC.

This clonotype was recorded at least ten times. The V and J genes are TRBV9 and TRBJ2-2, with a tentative D call TRBD2 (5 bases). Germline lookup yields CDR1 SGDLS and CDR2 YYNGEE. The CDR3 spans 15 residues. The germline V and J ends were trimmed by 7 bases and 0 bases, with 13 bases remaining between them. DNA for the CDR3: TGTGCCAGCTCAAGGACGGACTCGAACACCGGGGAGCTGTTTTTT. It codes for CASSRTDSNTGELFF.

This clonotype showed up just a few times. The chain couples TRBV7-9 to TRBJ1-1; tentatively, D is TRBD1 (6 bases). V lost 1 base and J 10 bases, leaving 13 bases between the germline ends. The CDR3 is made up of 13 amino acids. Per germline, CDR1 SEHNR and CDR2 FQNEAQ (reference sequence). CDR3 DNA: TGTGCCAGCAGCTTAGATCGGGGGGCGAGAGCTTTCTTT. Encoded protein: CASSLDRGARAFF.

The gene calls are TRBV6-1 and TRBJ1-1; no definite D call. Germline-derived CDR1 and CDR2 are MNHNS and SASEGT. V lost 4 bases, J lost 6 bases, and 15 bases lay in between. The CDR3 consists of 14 residues. For the CDR3, the DNA is TGTGCCAGCAGTGTGTCAGCTCGAGGGCCTGAAGCTTTCTTT. Translated, it gives CASSVSARGPEAFF.